This TCR beta chain was captured by sequencing in a study of a mutant IDH1 vaccine in newly diagnosed glioma. For the study at large: Vaccination was launched 4-6 weeks after radiotherapy alone, or with temozolomide cycles.

Sequencing was performed with immunoSEQ multiplex PCR; in TCRdb, only in-frame clones are kept and a portion is missing. The sample holds 60,000 or so clones; about 86% are singletons and the top ten take 6.5% to 8.5%. Time point of the sample: week 5, during vaccination. Topical imiquimod accompanied each vaccine dose, which consisted of 300 ug of mutant IDH1 20-mer peptide. Study observations and caveats: There were vaccine-induced immune responses in 85% to 95% of the patients.

From germline, CDR1 is SGHAT and CDR2 FQNNGV. Germline trimming cut 1 base from V and 5 bases from J; bases unmatched to any gene: 5. The CDR3 sequence is 17 residues long. As concerns this clone: Its antigen is undetermined.

Sample: PBMCs, taken from a glioma patient whose treatment included an IDH1 peptide vaccine. The clonotype was recovered from a woman between 45 and 65 years old with glioma. The genes are TRBV11-2 and TRBJ2-2; 12 bases are shared with TRBD2. CDR3 bases: TGTGCCAGCAGCTTAGTTTTTACTAGCGGGGGGACCGGGGAGCTGTTTTTT. This gives the protein CASSLVFTSGGTGELFF.